Each of the 10 T cell receptor beta chains below was sequenced from the same sample in a study of blood T cell repertoires in COVID-19 (dated by TCRdb to 2019 to 2021). The library was produced with the immunoSEQ multiplex PCR assay. TCRdb limited this immuneACCESS table to in-frame rearrangements with V and J called. A share of clones is missing; checked studies link under half to unresolved V genes, and the rest is unexplained. The sample table lists about 40,000 clones, 85% to 90% of them with a count of one. The ten largest clonotypes hold about 12% of the sample. The sequencing sample was made of peripheral blood. All receptors derive from a man between 65 and 85 years old with acute or convalescent COVID-19.

V is TRBV5-4 and J is TRBJ2-3; TRBD2 matches at 13 bases. Germline V gene sequence: CDR1 SGHNT, CDR2 YYREEE (reference sequence). The CDR3 covers 16 residues. V lost 5 bases and J lost 4; bases outside the gene matches: 7. This chain's CDR3 is CASRNRLAGGADTQYF. CDR3 sequence (DNA): TGTGCCAGCAGAAACCGACTAGCGGGAGGAGCAGATACGCAGTATTTT.

The CDR3 nucleotides read TGTGCCAGCAGCTTAGTAGGAGCGGGAGCTGCCAATGAGCAGTTCTTC. Translating it yields CASSLVGAGAANEQFF. The chain is built from TRBV7-2 and TRBJ2-1, with 8 bases lining up with TRBD2. V lost 1 base, J lost 6 bases, and 8 bases stayed unmatched. The germline CDR1 and CDR2 sequences are SGHTA and FQGNSA. The CDR3 is 16 amino acids.

This chain joins TRBV14 and TRBJ1-1, with TRBD1 identical over 10 bases. From germline, CDR1 is SGHDN and CDR2 FVKESK. The length of the CDR3 is 16 residues. J was trimmed by 3 bases and V by 5 bases; bases with no gene match: 9. This CDR3 reads CASSDRGPGRDTEAFF. The CDR3 DNA is TGTGCCAGCAGCGACAGGGGGCCTGGGAGGGACACTGAAGCTTTCTTT.

The chain combines TRBV14 with TRBJ2-7; 7 positions match TRBD1. The CDR3 runs to 13 residues. The V gene end was trimmed by 4 bases and the J gene end by 8 bases; junction bases not matched to a gene: 8. CDR1 is SGHDN and CDR2 is FVKESK in the germline V gene. CDR3 coding DNA: TGTGCCAGCAGCCTCCGACAGGGCGAAAAGCAGTACTTC. Its translation: CASSLRQGEKQYF. Supplemented by reference TRBV14 and TRBJ2-7, the full variable domain reads EAGVTQFPSHSVIEKGQTVTLRCDPISGHDNLYWYRRVMGKEIKFLLHFVKESKQDESGMPNNRFLAERTGGTYSTLKVQPAELEDSGVYFCASSLRQGEKQYFGPGTRLTVT.

CDR3 bases: TGTGCCACCAGTGATCCAGGGTCCCCGAACACCGGGGAGCTGTTTTTT. Translation: CATSDPGSPNTGELFF. V and J are TRBV24-1 and TRBJ2-2, with D perhaps matching TRBD1 (5 bases). This CDR3 comprises 16 residues. Trimming pared 3 bases from V and 0 bases from J, leaving 10 bases between. Germline V gives CDR1 KGHDR, CDR2 SFDVKD.

This chain uses TRBV6-2 or TRBV6-3 with TRBJ1-1; the D gene is possibly TRBD1 (5 bases). CDR3 size: 13 residues. The ends were cut back, 2 bases at V and 6 bases at J, with 10 bases in the middle. Germline assignment: CDR1 MNHEY and CDR2 SVGEGT. The DNA for the CDR3 is TGTGCCAGCAGTTACGCGGGAGGGGCTGAAGCTTTCTTT. This encodes CASSYAGGAEAFF.

V gene TRBV15 combines with J gene TRBJ2-2; 7 positions match TRBD1. J gave up 1 base and V 1 base, and 6 bases lay outside the gene matches. Germline loops: CDR1 LNHNV, CDR2 YYDKDF (reference sequence). The CDR3 runs 17 residues. The CDR3 DNA reads as TGTGCCACCAGCAGAGCTTTCCAGGGGGAGAACACCGGGGAGCTGTTTTTT. Protein product: CATSRAFQGENTGELFF.

The chain has TRBV18 and TRBJ1-1; D might be TRBD1 (6 bases). This CDR3 has 16 amino acids. CDR1 KGHSH and CDR2 LQKENI come from the germline V gene. V was shortened by 3 bases and J by 0 bases, with 14 bases between the two germline ends. The CDR3 sequence is CASSPAGANMNTEAFF. The CDR3 region has the DNA TGTGCCAGCTCACCGGCAGGGGCGAACATGAACACTGAAGCTTTCTTT.

The genes are TRBV27 and TRBJ2-1; D remains ambiguous. CDR1 is MNHEY and CDR2 is SMNVEV in the germline V gene (reference sequence). The V end was cut by 3 bases, the J end by 7 bases, with 13 bases between. This CDR3 region has 14 residues. CDR3 sequence: CASSFVVSPNEQFF. Written as DNA, the CDR3 is TGTGCCAGCAGTTTTGTCGTTAGTCCGAATGAGCAGTTCTTC.

This chain joins TRBV1 and TRBJ2-1; no check of the table's D call, TRBD2, against the DNA was made. TRBV1 is an annotated pseudogene. This CDR3 is built from 14 residues. The CDR3 is CTSSQEGGRHEQFF. The CDR3 DNA is TGCACCAGCAGCCAAGAAGGAGGGAGGCATGAGCAGTTCTTC.